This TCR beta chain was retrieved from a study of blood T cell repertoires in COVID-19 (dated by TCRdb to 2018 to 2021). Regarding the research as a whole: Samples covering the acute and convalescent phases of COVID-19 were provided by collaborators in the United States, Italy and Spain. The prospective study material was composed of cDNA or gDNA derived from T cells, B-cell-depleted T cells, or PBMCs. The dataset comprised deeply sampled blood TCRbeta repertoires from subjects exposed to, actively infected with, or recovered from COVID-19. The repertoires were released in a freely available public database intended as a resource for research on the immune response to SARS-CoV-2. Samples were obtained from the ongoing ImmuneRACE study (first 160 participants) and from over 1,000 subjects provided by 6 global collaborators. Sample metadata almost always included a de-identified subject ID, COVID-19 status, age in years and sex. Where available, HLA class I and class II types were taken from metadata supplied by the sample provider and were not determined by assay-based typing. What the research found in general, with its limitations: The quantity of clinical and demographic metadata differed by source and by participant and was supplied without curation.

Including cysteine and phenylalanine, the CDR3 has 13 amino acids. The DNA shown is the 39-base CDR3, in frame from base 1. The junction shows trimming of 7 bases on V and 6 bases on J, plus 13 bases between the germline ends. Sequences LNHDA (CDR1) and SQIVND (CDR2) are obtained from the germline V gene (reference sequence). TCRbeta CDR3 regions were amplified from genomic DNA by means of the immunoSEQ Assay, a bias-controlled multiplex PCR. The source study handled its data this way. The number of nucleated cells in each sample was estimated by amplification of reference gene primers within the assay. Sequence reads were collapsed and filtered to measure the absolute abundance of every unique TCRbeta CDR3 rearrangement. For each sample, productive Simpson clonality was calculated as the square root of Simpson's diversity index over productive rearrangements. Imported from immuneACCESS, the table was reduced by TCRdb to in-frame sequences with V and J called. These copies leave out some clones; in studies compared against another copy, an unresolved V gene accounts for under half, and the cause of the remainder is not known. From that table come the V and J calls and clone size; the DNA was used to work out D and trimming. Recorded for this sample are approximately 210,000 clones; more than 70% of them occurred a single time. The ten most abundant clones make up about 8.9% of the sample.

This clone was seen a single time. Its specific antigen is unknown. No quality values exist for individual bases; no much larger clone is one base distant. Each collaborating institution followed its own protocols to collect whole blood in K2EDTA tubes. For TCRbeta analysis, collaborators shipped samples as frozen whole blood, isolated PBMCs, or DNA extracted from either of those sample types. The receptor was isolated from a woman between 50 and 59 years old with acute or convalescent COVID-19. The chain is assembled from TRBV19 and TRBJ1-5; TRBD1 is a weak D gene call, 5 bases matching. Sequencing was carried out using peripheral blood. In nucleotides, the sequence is TGTGCCAGTACCATCGGGGGTTTTCAGCCCCAGCATTTT. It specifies CASTIGGFQPQHF.